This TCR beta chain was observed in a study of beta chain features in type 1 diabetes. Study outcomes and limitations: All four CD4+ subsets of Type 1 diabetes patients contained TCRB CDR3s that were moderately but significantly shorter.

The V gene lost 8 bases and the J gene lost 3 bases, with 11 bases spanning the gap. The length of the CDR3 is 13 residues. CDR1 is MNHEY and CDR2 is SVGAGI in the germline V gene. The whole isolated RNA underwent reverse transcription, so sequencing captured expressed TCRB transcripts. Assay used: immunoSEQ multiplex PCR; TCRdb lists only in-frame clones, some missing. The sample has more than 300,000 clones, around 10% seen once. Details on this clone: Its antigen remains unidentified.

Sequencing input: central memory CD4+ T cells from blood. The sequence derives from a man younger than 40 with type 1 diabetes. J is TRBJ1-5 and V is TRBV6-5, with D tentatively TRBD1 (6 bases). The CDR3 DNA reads TGTGCCAGCGACGACAGGCTCAATCAGCCCCAGCATTTT. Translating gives CASDDRLNQPQHF.